Below, 21 T cell receptor beta chains from the same sample are listed, as sequenced in a study of T cell changes during pregnancy in multiple sclerosis. Generated by immunoSEQ multiplex PCR, the TCRdb table keeps only in-frame clones and is missing some. The sample gives more than 35,000 clones, 85% to 90% of which show up once; about 6% is in the top ten. Source: CD8+ T cells from peripheral blood mononuclear cells, taken after pregnancy. The source is a female donor in good health, enrolled as a control in a pregnancy study.

The chain couples TRBV5-1 to TRBJ2-2; maybe TRBD1 (5 bases). The germline gives CDR1 SGHRS, CDR2 YFSETQ. The CDR3 extends over 12 amino acids. The germline V and J ends were trimmed by 4 bases and 6 bases, with 7 bases remaining between them. Here the CDR3 DNA reads TGCGCCAGCAGCCAGGGTTCCGGGGAGCTGTTTTTT. Translating it yields CASSQGSGELFF.

This clone has a single count. The rearrangement uses TRBV25-1 and TRBJ2-7; 7 positions agree with TRBD2. Germline CDR1 reads MGHDK; CDR2 reads SYGVNS. CDR3 size: 15 residues. V gave up 6 bases and J gave up 3 bases; unmatched junction bases: 11. Here the CDR3 reads CASSPGGGPYYEQYF. The CDR3 nucleotides read TGTGCCAGCAGCCCAGGCGGGGGTCCCTACTACGAGCAGTACTTC.

This chain joins TRBV5-8 and TRBJ2-3; 7 bases align to TRBD1. Germline trimming cut 0 bases from V and 0 bases from J; bases unmatched to any gene: 1. CDR3 length: 15 amino acids. Per germline, CDR1 SGHTS and CDR2 YDEGEE. The chain's CDR3 is CASSLGQGSTDTQYF. The CDR3 bases are TGTGCCAGCAGCTTGGGACAGGGTAGCACAGATACGCAGTATTTT.

This clone has a single count. The V call is TRBV29-1, the J call TRBJ2-2; D may be TRBD2 (6 bases). The CDR3 is made up of 15 amino acids. Germline CDR1 SQVTM, CDR2 ANQGSEA. Trimming took off 6 bases at V and 0 bases at J, with 14 bases between the two ends. The CDR3 nucleotides read TGCAGCGTGGCCGGGACTCTTTCGAACACCGGGGAGCTGTTTTTT. Residues: CSVAGTLSNTGELFF.

The J gene is TRBJ2-2, the V gene TRBV27; D uncertain. Trimming took 3 bases from V and 3 from J, leaving 5 bases between them. CDR1 is MNHEY, CDR2 SMNVEV, per germline (reference sequence). This CDR3 contains 13 residues. The CDR3 DNA is TGTGCCAGCAGTTTCTCTGACACCGGGGAGCTGTTTTTT. It codes for CASSFSDTGELFF.

The J gene is TRBJ1-3, the V gene TRBV2; no firm D call. The CDR3 sequence is 13 residues long. V lost 6 bases to trimming and J lost 0 bases, with 6 bases between them. The germline CDR1 and CDR2 sequences are SNHLY and FYNNEI. This CDR3 is CASRRDSGNTIYF. The CDR3 coding sequence is TGTGCCAGCAGGCGGGACTCTGGAAACACCATATATTTT.

The chain joins TRBV5-6 to TRBJ2-1, with 7 bases fitting TRBD1. CDR1 is SGHDT, CDR2 YYEEEE, per germline. The V gene end was trimmed by 0 bases and the J gene end by 5 bases; junction bases not matched to a gene: 11. This CDR3 has 17 amino acids. The CDR3 spells CASSLAAWGQNNNEQFF. The CDR3 nucleotides are TGTGCCAGCAGCTTGGCCGCTTGGGGACAGAACAACAATGAGCAGTTCTTC.

The rearrangement uses TRBV2 and TRBJ1-1; D ambiguous. CDR3 size: 9 residues. V gave up 9 bases and J gave up 7 bases, with 6 bases separating them. CDR1 and CDR2 from the germline V gene are SNHLY and FYNNEI. The CDR3 sequence: CARAREAFF. CDR3 sequence (DNA): TGTGCCAGAGCCCGTGAAGCTTTCTTT.

This chain joins TRBV5-4 and TRBJ1-2; a possible D gene is TRBD1 (5 bases). Germline CDR1 is SGHNT and CDR2 is YYREEE (reference sequence). The CDR3 length is 13 residues. With 4 bases removed from V and 3 bases from J, the gap between germline ends came to 10 bases. In DNA form, the CDR3 reads TGTGCCAGCAGCCTCCCCAGGGACTATGGCTACACCTTC. Its translation: CASSLPRDYGYTF.

This chain joins TRBV27 and TRBJ1-1, with D hard to call. CDR1 is MNHEY and CDR2 is SMNVEV in the germline V gene (reference sequence). This CDR3 is built from 13 residues. V dropped 2 bases and J dropped 6 bases, with 10 bases sitting between them. CDR3 DNA sequence: TGTGCCAGCAGTTTAGAGGTTTACTCTGAAGCTTTCTTT. This sequence encodes CASSLEVYSEAFF.

The chain is built from TRBV5-4 and TRBJ2-1; TRBD1 matches 8 bases. The CDR3 is 14 residues long. V shed 4 bases and J 5 bases; nucleotides not matched to a gene: 5. Germline values: CDR1 SGHNT, CDR2 YYREEE (reference sequence). Written as DNA, the CDR3 is TGTGCCAGCAGCCCTGGGACAGGTAACAATGAGCAGTTCTTC. Its translation: CASSPGTGNNEQFF.

This rearrangement joins TRBV25-1 to TRBJ2-2; TRBD2 agrees at 8 bases. Germline values: CDR1 MGHDK, CDR2 SYGVNS. This CDR3 spans 16 amino acids. The V gene end was trimmed by 6 bases and the J gene end by 4 bases; junction bases not matched to a gene: 10. The CDR3 here is CASSSGLAGPTGELFF. Written as DNA, the CDR3 is TGTGCCAGCAGCTCAGGCTTAGCGGGGCCCACCGGGGAGCTGTTTTTT.

The chain uses TRBV7-2 and TRBJ1-2; tentative D call: TRBD1 (5 bases). This CDR3 has 13 amino acids. Trimming left V 1 base short and J 6 bases short, with 9 bases between. The germline V gene encodes CDR1 SGHTA and CDR2 FQGNSA. The CDR3 sequence: CASSLGSGDGYTF. For the CDR3, the DNA is TGTGCCAGCAGCTTAGGATCGGGGGATGGCTACACCTTC.

V usage is TRBV7-3 and J usage is TRBJ1-2, with D possibly TRBD1 on 6 matching bases. This CDR3 has 14 residues. The V and J ends lost 6 bases and 4 bases respectively, with 15 bases between them. The germline CDR1 and CDR2 sequences are SGHTA and FQGTGA. The chain's CDR3 is CASSPLGAGYGYTF. In DNA form, the CDR3 reads TGTGCCAGCAGTCCCCTGGGGGCTGGCTATGGCTACACCTTC.

A single count supports this clone. The chain combines TRBV28 with TRBJ1-2; D gene uncertain. CDR1 and CDR2 from the germline V gene are MDHEN and SYDVKM. The CDR3 is made up of 14 amino acids. Trimming removed 5 bases from V and 5 bases from J, with 15 bases in between. CDR3 region: CASSLGESQYGYTF. In nucleotides, the CDR3 is TGTGCCAGCAGTCTCGGGGAAAGCCAATATGGCTACACCTTC.

The chain recombines TRBV2 with TRBJ1-2, with 7 positions matching TRBD1. With V trimmed by 3 bases and J by 4 bases, 8 bases remained unmatched. Germline loops: CDR1 SNHLY, CDR2 FYNNEI. This CDR3 has 15 amino acids. The CDR3, as DNA: TGTGCCAGCAGTGAGGGGGACAGCCGGGTCTATGGCTACACCTTC. It yields the protein CASSEGDSRVYGYTF.

V usage is TRBV14 and J usage is TRBJ2-5, with 9 nucleotides matching TRBD2. With 4 bases clipped from V and 4 bases from J, the junction kept 7 bases outside the gene matches. This CDR3 spans 15 amino acids. Germline loops: CDR1 SGHDN, CDR2 FVKESK. The CDR3 is CASSLSLAGTETQYF. The CDR3 coding sequence is TGTGCCAGCAGCCTTTCTCTAGCGGGGACAGAGACCCAGTACTTC.

The CDR3 DNA is TGTGCCAGCTCACCGCCTAGCGGGGGGGCCTCCTACGAGCAGTACTTC. It specifies CASSPPSGGASYEQYF. The rearrangement links TRBV18 to TRBJ2-7; 12 nucleotides agree with TRBD2. The length of the CDR3 is 16 residues. V lost 3 bases to trimming and J lost 0 bases; unmatched junction nucleotides: 3. CDR1 and CDR2 from the germline V gene are KGHSH and LQKENI.

The chain is built from TRBV28 and TRBJ2-5; 7 bases fit TRBD2. From germline, CDR1 is MDHEN and CDR2 SYDVKM. The CDR3 has 14 residues. V lost 5 bases and J lost 9; bases outside the gene matches: 12. The CDR3, as DNA: TGTGCCAGCAGTATCGGACTAGAGGGAACGGCCCAGTACTTC. Encoded protein: CASSIGLEGTAQYF. The entire variable domain, with the rest obtained from reference TRBV28 and TRBJ2-5, is as follows: DVKVTQSSRYLVKRTGEKVFLECVQDMDHENMFWYRQDPGLGLRLIYFSYDVKMKEKGDIPEGYSVSREKKERFSLILESASTNQTSMYLCASSIGLEGTAQYFGPGTRLLVL.

This clone was recorded only once. Here the CDR3 reads CASTSAGTLNYGYTF. CDR3 in DNA: TGTGCCAGCACCTCGGCCGGGACACTGAACTATGGCTACACCTTC. This chain joins TRBV27 and TRBJ1-2; TRBD1 might be the D (6 bases). The CDR3 is made up of 15 amino acids. V lost 7 bases to trimming and J lost 2 bases, with 17 bases between them. Germline V CDR1 and CDR2: MNHEY, SMNVEV (reference sequence).

The gene calls are TRBV5-1 and TRBJ1-1, with 8 bases lining up with TRBD1. The junction had 1 base not matched to a gene; V was cut back by 1 base and J by 5 bases. Germline CDR1 reads SGHRS; CDR2 reads YFSETQ. CDR3 size: 13 residues. Written as DNA, the CDR3 is TGCGCCAGCAGCTTGACAGGGGGGACTGAAGCTTTCTTT. Amino acids: CASSLTGGTEAFF.